Detailed here is one T cell receptor (beta chain). The antigen is undetermined. Newly diagnosed hyperthyroidism patients aged 18 to 65 years had disease lasting under 2 months. The CDR3 sequence is 14 residues long. Trimming left V 3 bases short and J 6 bases short, with 15 bases between. Germline values: CDR1 LNHNV, CDR2 YYDKDF (reference sequence). The data derive from a study of T cells in Graves' hyperthyroidism and ophthalmopathy. Findings and caveats of the study: Patients with ophthalmopathy were separated from those with stable hyperthyroidism by a 13 V-J model. The blood repertoire included most of the expanded thyroid clonotypes above 0.001. The model identified upcoming ophthalmopathy a median 6.5 months ahead of onset.

RNA transcripts were the template for amplifying TCR beta CDR3 regions. The HTBI primer set drove a first-round RT-PCR of the TCR CDR3. MiXCR, run by TCRdb on the multiplex PCR reads, gives a single entry per CDR3 protein. The sample lists about 540,000 distinct CDR3 sequences; around 42% were seen once. This clonotype was obtained from a woman aged 18-29 years with Graves' hyperthyroidism. This sequence joins TRBV15 and TRBJ2-7, with D possibly TRBD1 on 6 matching bases. Sequenced sample: peripheral blood or thyroid tissue (not recorded which). CDR3 DNA sequence: TGTGCCACCAGCAGTTACGCCAGGGGCGGCGAGCAGTACTTC. It is translated as CATSSYARGGEQYF.